These 29 T cell receptor beta chains were all obtained from the same sample, sequenced in a study of blood T cells in healthy people across ages. A second PCR of about 7 to 11 cycles used a sample-barcoded 5' primer and a J-beta primer mix. TCRdb itself ran the 5' RACE reads through MiXCR, one entry per CDR3 protein. The table lists roughly 500,000 distinct CDR3 sequences, 27% of them singletons. Material for sequencing was blood. The origin of the receptors is a woman in her seventies in good health.

V gene TRBV7-2 combines with J gene TRBJ1-2; D possibly corresponds to TRBD1 (5 bases). Germline V CDR1 and CDR2: SGHTA, FQGNSA. V was trimmed by 5 bases and J by 3 bases, leaving 10 bases between them. There are 13 residues in the CDR3. CDR3 nucleotide sequence: TGTGCCAGCAGCCAAGCAGGGCACTATGGCTACACCTTC. It encodes CASSQAGHYGYTF.

The rearrangement joins TRBV7-2 to TRBJ2-1; 11 bases are a match to TRBD2. CDR3 size: 15 residues. The germline V gene encodes CDR1 SGHTA and CDR2 FQGNSA. Unmatched junction bases numbered 8, after V lost 6 bases and J lost 7 bases. CDR3 residues: CASRIAGGEGNEQFF. The CDR3 DNA follows: TGTGCCAGCAGAATAGCGGGGGGGGAGGGTAATGAGCAGTTCTTC.

The chain couples TRBV6-1 to TRBJ2-2; D ambiguous. With 3 bases removed from V and 7 bases from J, the gap between germline ends came to 18 bases. The CDR3 totals 16 residues. Germline values: CDR1 MNHNS, CDR2 SASEGT. The CDR3 nucleotides are TGTGCCAGCAGTGACCCCTACGGCGCAGTCGGCGGGGAGCTGTTTTTT. It is translated as CASSDPYGAVGGELFF.

In its sample, this clonotype was seen a few times. This chain connects TRBV18 to TRBJ1-2; a possible D gene is TRBD1 (5 bases). From germline, CDR1 is KGHSH and CDR2 LQKENI. CDR3 length: 15 amino acids. The V end lost 3 bases, the J end lost 4 bases, and 15 bases lay between the germline ends. The CDR3 protein is CASSPARDRAYGYTF. CDR3 nucleotide sequence: TGTGCCAGCTCACCGGCAAGGGACCGCGCCTATGGCTACACCTTC.

Only a few counts were recorded for this clonotype. The chain joins TRBV6-6 to TRBJ2-5, with D perhaps TRBD2 (6 bases). Germline V gene sequence: CDR1 MNHNY, CDR2 SVGAGI (reference sequence). The germline V and J ends were trimmed by 1 base and 0 bases, with 12 bases remaining between them. This CDR3 is built from 16 residues. CDR3 nucleotide sequence: TGTGCCAGCAGTTACTGGGGGAGGATAAACCAAGAGACCCAGTACTTC. This codes for CASSYWGRINQETQYF.

The genes are TRBV20-1 and TRBJ2-5, with unresolved D. This CDR3 has 14 residues. The germline gives CDR1 DFQATT, CDR2 SNEGSKA (reference sequence). V dropped 5 bases and J dropped 1 base, with 14 bases sitting between them. The CDR3 bases are TGCAGTGCTCTCCCGGTTGTGGCCCAAGAGACCCAGTACTTC. This encodes CSALPVVAQETQYF.

The J gene is TRBJ2-5, the V gene TRBV6-1; 9 bases agree with TRBD1. Germline lookup yields CDR1 MNHNS and CDR2 SASEGT. This CDR3 is built from 15 residues. Unmatched junction bases numbered 7, after V lost 3 bases and J lost 5 bases. CDR3 sequence: CASSDTQGAGETQYF. The CDR3 nucleotides read TGTGCCAGCAGTGATACACAGGGGGCTGGGGAGACCCAGTACTTC.

This clonotype has more than one count but fewer than ten. The chain employs TRBV28 and TRBJ2-5; D possibly corresponds to TRBD1 (5 bases). Germline V lookup: CDR1 MDHEN, CDR2 SYDVKM. Between the trimmed V and J ends, which lost 8 bases and 2 bases, there was a span of 6 bases. CDR3 length: 11 residues. The CDR3 region has the DNA TGTGCCAGCGGGGCTCAAGAGACCCAGTACTTC. This translates into CASGAQETQYF. The variable domain in full, with the rest retrieved from reference TRBV28 and TRBJ2-5, is DVKVTQSSRYLVKRTGEKVFLECVQDMDHENMFWYRQDPGLGLRLIYFSYDVKMKEKGDIPEGYSVSREKKERFSLILESASTNQTSMYLCASGAQETQYFGPGTRLLVL.

This clonotype has only a few counts. The chain has TRBV20-1 and TRBJ2-3, with D possibly matching TRBD2 (5 bases). The CDR3 runs to 16 residues. V dropped 0 bases and J dropped 3 bases, with 16 bases sitting between them. Germline assignment: CDR1 DFQATT and CDR2 SNEGSKA (reference sequence). CDR3 DNA: TGCAGTGCTAGAGATCTGGGGTCGACGGGGACAGATACGCAGTATTTT. Amino acids: CSARDLGSTGTDTQYF.

The rearrangement joins TRBV19 to TRBJ2-7; TRBD2 is a possible D gene (5 bases). CDR3 length: 15 residues. CDR1 is LNHDA, CDR2 SQIVND, per germline (reference sequence). V was pared by 1 base and J by 1 base, with 11 bases between. Here the CDR3 DNA reads TGTGCCAGTAGTATAGTGGGAGCAGCATCCTACGAGCAGTACTTC. Its translation is CASSIVGAASYEQYF.

The chain couples TRBV10-3 to TRBJ2-2, with 7 bases matching TRBD1. The CDR3 totals 16 residues. Germline V gene data show CDR1 as ENHRY and CDR2 as SYGVKD. V lost 4 bases and J lost 0; bases outside the gene matches: 5. CDR3 region: CAISVGGVSNTGELFF. CDR3 sequence (DNA): TGTGCCATCAGTGTAGGGGGCGTCTCGAACACCGGGGAGCTGTTTTTT.

This clonotype was counted ten times or more. V is TRBV7-3 and J is TRBJ2-7; TRBD1 matches at 10 bases. The CDR3 has 15 residues. Per the germline V gene, CDR1 is SGHTA and CDR2 is FQGTGA. Trimming cost V 5 bases and J 0 bases; bases outside gene matches: 4. CDR3 nucleotide sequence: TGTGCCAGCAGCCGCCGGGACAGGGGCTCCTACGAGCAGTACTTC. The encoded protein is CASSRRDRGSYEQYF.

This clonotype has a handful of counts. This chain uses TRBV4-3 with TRBJ1-4, with D perhaps matching TRBD1 (5 bases). This CDR3 has 17 residues. Deletions cut 0 bases from V and 4 bases from J, with 15 bases between. CDR1 LGHNA and CDR2 YSLEER come from the germline V gene. CDR3 residues: CASSQDLVRQGNEKLFF. The CDR3 DNA reads TGCGCCAGCAGCCAAGATTTGGTTAGGCAGGGTAATGAAAAACTGTTTTTT.

J is TRBJ1-4 and V is TRBV6-6; D is possibly TRBD1 (6 bases). Trimming took off 6 bases at V and 7 bases at J, with 15 bases between the two ends. Germline V gene data show CDR1 as MNHNY and CDR2 as SVGAGI (reference sequence). CDR3 length: 14 amino acids. The CDR3 spells CASSGSTGSEKLFF. As DNA, the CDR3 is TGTGCCAGCAGCGGCTCCACAGGGTCTGAAAAACTGTTTTTT.

The sample holds a few counts of this clonotype. The genes are TRBV21-1 and TRBJ2-7. TRBV21-1 has pseudogene status. This CDR3 is built from 12 residues. This chain's CDR3 is CASSRSPTEQYF. The CDR3 DNA reads TGTGCCAGCAGTCGATCTCCGACGGAGCAGTACTTC.

This clonotype has just a few counts. This chain links TRBV10-3 with TRBJ1-2; D possibly corresponds to TRBD1 (6 bases). Germline values: CDR1 ENHRY, CDR2 SYGVKD. This CDR3 comprises 15 residues. V was clipped by 4 bases and J by 1 base, with 13 bases between them. The DNA of the CDR3 is TGTGCCATCAGTGTCGGGGGGGCACGTAACTATGGCTACACCTTC. It codes for CAISVGGARNYGYTF.

This clonotype was counted between two and nine times. The J gene is TRBJ2-1, the V gene TRBV24-1; 8 nucleotides agree with TRBD2. The CDR3 consists of 15 residues. V shed 4 bases and J 5 bases; nucleotides not matched to a gene: 6. Germline values: CDR1 KGHDR, CDR2 SFDVKD. The CDR3 nucleotides are TGTGCCACCAGTGACCCGACAGCGGGAGACAATGAGCAGTTCTTC. Translating it yields CATSDPTAGDNEQFF.

The chain links TRBV19 to TRBJ2-5, with D possibly TRBD2 on 6 matching bases. Trimming cost V 3 bases and J 1 base, with 12 bases left between them. CDR3 size: 15 residues. From germline, CDR1 is LNHDA and CDR2 SQIVND (reference sequence). CDR3 nucleotides: TGTGCCAGTAGTATCGAGACTAGAAGCCAAGAGACCCAGTACTTC. It codes for CASSIETRSQETQYF. The full variable domain, completed using reference TRBV19 and TRBJ2-5, is DGGITQSPKYLFRKEGQNVTLSCEQNLNHDAMYWYRQDPGQGLRLIYYSQIVNDFQKGDIAEGYSVSREKKESFPLTVTSAQKNPTAFYLCASSIETRSQETQYFGPGTRLLVL.

This clonotype was seen many times. The chain couples TRBV3-1 to TRBJ2-7; D not resolved. V was cut by 3 bases and J by 3 bases, with 9 bases left in between. The CDR3 covers 13 residues. Germline lookup yields CDR1 LGHDT and CDR2 YNNKEL (reference sequence). The CDR3, as DNA: TGTGCCAGCAGCCACTCCTCTGGCTACGAGCAGTACTTC. This gives the protein CASSHSSGYEQYF.

The rearrangement joins TRBV12-3 or TRBV12-4 to TRBJ2-3; 7 nucleotides line up with TRBD1. CDR3 size: 12 residues. Trimming took 3 bases from V and 8 from J; bases not matched to a gene: 2. The CDR3 is CASSFRGITQYF. CDR3 DNA sequence: TGTGCCAGCAGTTTCAGGGGGATTACGCAGTATTTT.

The chain joins TRBV18 to TRBJ1-4; TRBD1 might be the D (5 bases). Germline assignment: CDR1 KGHSH and CDR2 LQKENI. The length of the CDR3 is 14 residues. Trimming took 3 bases from V and 4 from J, leaving 9 bases between them. CDR3 protein: CASSPSGGNEKLFF. The CDR3 nucleotides read TGTGCCAGCTCACCGAGTGGGGGTAATGAAAAACTGTTTTTT.

Points on this clonotype: Its ends do not fully match the called genes, so a read error is possible. The V gene is TRBV12-5, the J gene TRBJ2-3; no firm D call. CDR3 length equals 11 residues. Germline V gene data show CDR1 as LGHNT and CDR2 as FRNRAP. For the CDR3, the DNA is TGTGCTAATGGTTTGGTGGATACGCAGTATTTT. This sequence encodes CANGLVDTQYF.

This clonotype was counted only a few times. The chain links TRBV7-3 to TRBJ1-2, with D hard to call. The length of the CDR3 is 15 residues. V was pared by 0 bases and J by 4 bases, with 12 bases between. Germline assignment: CDR1 SGHTA and CDR2 FQGTGA. The CDR3 nucleotides read TGTGCCAGCAGCTTAACGGGTGGTACCAGCTATGGCTACACCTTC. As protein: CASSLTGGTSYGYTF.

The rearrangement uses TRBV5-1 and TRBJ1-6; D is possibly TRBD1 (5 bases). V gave up 0 bases and J gave up 7 bases, with 11 bases separating them. The CDR3 is 15 residues long. Per the germline V gene, CDR1 is SGHRS and CDR2 is YFSETQ. The CDR3 sequence: CASSLEGVGNSPLHF. The CDR3 DNA reads TGCGCCAGCAGCTTGGAAGGGGTCGGGAATTCACCCCTCCACTTT.

This sequence joins TRBV3-1 and TRBJ1-4, with D unclear. Germline values: CDR1 LGHDT, CDR2 YNNKEL (reference sequence). The V gene lost 1 base and the J gene lost 8 bases, with 17 bases spanning the gap. The CDR3 runs to 16 residues. The DNA for the CDR3 is TGTGCCAGCAGCCAAGGATTTCAGAGTGGTGGGGAAAAACTGTTTTTT. This sequence encodes CASSQGFQSGGEKLFF.

The chain is built from TRBV29-1 and TRBJ2-5; D perhaps matches TRBD2 (6 bases). V lost 6 bases and J 5 bases, leaving 13 bases between the germline ends. CDR3 size: 12 residues. Per germline, CDR1 SQVTM and CDR2 ANQGSEA. The CDR3 region has the DNA TGCAGCGTCTTCGGGAGTTCGGAGACCCAGTACTTC. It translates to CSVFGSSETQYF.

The rearrangement links TRBV10-3 to TRBJ2-3; 7 bases are a match to TRBD1. CDR3 length: 17 residues. The V and J ends lost 3 bases and 1 base, in that order; junction bases with no gene match: 10. CDR1 is ENHRY, CDR2 SYGVKD, per germline. CDR3 amino acids: CAISDDLGGAGTDTQYF. The DNA of the CDR3 is TGTGCCATCAGTGACGATTTAGGGGGCGCGGGCACAGATACGCAGTATTTT.

V gene TRBV5-1 combines with J gene TRBJ1-1; TRBD1 aligns across 7 bases. Germline V lookup: CDR1 SGHRS, CDR2 YFSETQ. The CDR3 runs to 13 residues. V lost 3 bases to trimming and J lost 6 bases; unmatched junction nucleotides: 5. The CDR3 reads CASSWKGAPEAFF. The CDR3 DNA reads as TGCGCCAGCAGCTGGAAGGGGGCACCTGAAGCTTTCTTT. Drawing the rest from reference TRBV5-1 and TRBJ1-1, the complete variable domain is KAGVTQTPRYLIKTRGQQVTLSCSPISGHRSVSWYQQTPGQGLQFLFEYFSETQRNKGNFPGRFSGRQFSNSRSEMNVSTLELGDSALYLCASSWKGAPEAFFGQGTRLTVV.

This clonotype was seen more than once but under ten times. This may be a read error: a much more frequent sequence differs by one nucleotide. This rearrangement joins TRBV14 to TRBJ2-5, with D hard to call. The germline V gene has CDR1 SGHDN and CDR2 FVKESK. Trimming removed 1 base at V and 6 bases at J, with 3 bases between. The CDR3 contains 11 residues. The CDR3 sequence: CASSQGQTQYF. The CDR3 bases are TGTGCCAGCAGCCAAGGACAGACCCAGTACTTC.